A single sample is the source of the 7 T cell receptor beta chains below, sequenced in a study of T cells in Graves' hyperthyroidism and ophthalmopathy. RNA transcripts yielded amplified TCR beta CDR3 regions. When the TCR CDR3 underwent first-round RT-PCR, the HTBI primer set was used. MiXCR was run by TCRdb on the multiplex PCR reads, yielding one entry per CDR3 protein. The sample carries roughly 49,000 distinct CDR3 sequences, approximately 50% recorded once. Source material: peripheral blood or thyroid tissue (not recorded which). The receptors shown here come from a man aged 18 to 30 with Graves' hyperthyroidism.

The rearrangement links TRBV20-1 to TRBJ1-5; D possibly corresponds to TRBD1 (5 bases). Germline CDR1 DFQATT, CDR2 SNEGSKA (reference sequence). This CDR3 comprises 12 residues. The V end was cut by 4 bases, the J end by 11 bases, with 15 bases between. DNA for the CDR3: TGCAGTGCTACAGGGAACCAAGAGACCCAGCATTTT. Encoded protein: CSATGNQETQHF.

This chain connects TRBV6-5 to TRBJ1-2, with no clear D. Germline CDR1 MNHEY, CDR2 SVGAGI. With 8 bases removed from V and 6 bases from J, the gap between germline ends came to 10 bases. The length of the CDR3 is 11 residues. DNA of the CDR3: TGTGCCAGCGGGATTGGAGATGGCTACACCTTC. Amino acids: CASGIGDGYTF.

As for this clonotype: In this CDR3 the conserved last residue, phenylalanine or tryptophan, is missing, so a read error is likely. The chain combines TRBV5-1 with TRBJ2-5; TRBD2 matches 12 bases. CDR1 and CDR2 (germline): SGHRS, YFSETQ. The CDR3 is 14 residues long. V gave up 6 bases and J gave up 5 bases; unmatched junction bases: 5. The CDR3 nucleotides are TGCGCCAGCACGACTAGCGGGGGAGGGGAGACCCAGTACCTC. Translated: CASTTSGGGETQYL.

The rearrangement links TRBV2 to TRBJ1-4; D possibly corresponds to TRBD1 (6 bases). The germline V gene encodes CDR1 SNHLY and CDR2 FYNNEI. The CDR3 has 11 amino acids. With 6 bases removed from V and 8 bases from J, the gap between germline ends came to 7 bases. CDR3: CASSTGEKLFF. Written as DNA, the CDR3 is TGTGCCAGCAGCACAGGGGAAAAACTGTTTTTT. Based on the CDR3 plus reference TRBV2 and TRBJ1-4, the full variable domain is EPEVTQTPSHQVTQMGQEVILRCVPISNHLYFYWYRQILGQKVEFLVSFYNNEISEKSEIFDDQFSVERPDGSNFTLKIRSTKLEDSAMYFCASSTGEKLFFGSGTQLSVL.

This chain uses TRBV19 with TRBJ2-3; weak D call: TRBD1 (6 bases). Germline assignment: CDR1 LNHDA and CDR2 SQIVND (reference sequence). The CDR3 loop spans 15 amino acids. The V and J ends lost 4 bases and 2 bases respectively, with 13 bases between them. In DNA, the CDR3 is TGTGCCAGTAGTACCGGACAGACTTACACAGATACGCAGTATTTT. This codes for CASSTGQTYTDTQYF.

At least ten counts were recorded for this clonotype. V gene TRBV5-1 combines with J gene TRBJ1-5; a possible D gene is TRBD1 (6 bases). The CDR3 length is 16 residues. Deletions cut 0 bases from V and 3 bases from J, with 13 bases between. The germline V gene encodes CDR1 SGHRS and CDR2 YFSETQ. CDR3 DNA sequence: TGCGCCAGCAGCTTGGATCTGGGGGCCCTCAATCAGCCCCAGCATTTT. Translated, it gives CASSLDLGALNQPQHF.

This clonotype has ten or more counts. The chain couples TRBV7-2 to TRBJ2-3, with 12 positions matching TRBD2. V shed 1 base, J shed 0 bases, and the junction held 11 bases outside the gene matches. CDR3 length: 20 amino acids. Germline lookup yields CDR1 SGHTA and CDR2 FQGNSA. The CDR3 spells CASSLVPLLAGGASTDTQYF. CDR3 DNA sequence: TGTGCCAGCAGCTTAGTCCCGCTCCTAGCGGGAGGGGCTAGCACAGATACGCAGTATTTT. The full variable domain, in which reference TRBV7-2 and TRBJ2-3 provide the parts outside the CDR3, is GAGVSQSPSNKVTEKGKDVELRCDPISGHTALYWYRQSLGQGLEFLIYFQGNSAPDKSGLPSDRFSAERTGGSVSTLTIQRTQQEDSAVYLCASSLVPLLAGGASTDTQYFGPGTRLTVL.